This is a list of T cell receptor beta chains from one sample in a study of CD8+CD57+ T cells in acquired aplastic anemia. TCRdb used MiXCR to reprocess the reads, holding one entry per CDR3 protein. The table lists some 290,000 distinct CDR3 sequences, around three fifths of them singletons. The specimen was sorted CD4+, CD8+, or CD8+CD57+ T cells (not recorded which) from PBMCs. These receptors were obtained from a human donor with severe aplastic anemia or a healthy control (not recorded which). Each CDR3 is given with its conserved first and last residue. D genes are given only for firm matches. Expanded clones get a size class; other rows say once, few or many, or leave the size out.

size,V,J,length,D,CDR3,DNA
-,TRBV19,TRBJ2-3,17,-,CASSSVLDRDSTDTQYF,TGTGCCAGTAGCTCGGTACTCGACAGGGACTCCACAGATACGCAGTATTTT
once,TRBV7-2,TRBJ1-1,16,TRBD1,CASRSGQRVLNTEAFF,TGTGCCAGCCGCTCGGGACAGCGAGTGTTGAACACTGAAGCGTTCTTT
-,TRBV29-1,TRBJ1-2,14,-,CSVEVWQGGGGYTF,TGCAGCGTTGAGGTCTGGCAGGGAGGAGGTGGCTACACCTTC
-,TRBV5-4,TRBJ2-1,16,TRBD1,CASSTRTGASFYEQFF,TGTGCCAGCAGCACGAGGACAGGAGCTTCCTTTTACGAGCAGTTCTTC
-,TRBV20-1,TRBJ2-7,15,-,CSARARRDSSYEQYF,TGCAGTGCTAGAGCTCGGCGGGATAGCTCCTACGAGCAGTACTTC
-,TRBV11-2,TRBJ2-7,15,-,CASSWGVQSSYEQYF,TGTGCCAGCAGTTGGGGGGTGCAGAGCTCCTACGAGCAGTACTTC
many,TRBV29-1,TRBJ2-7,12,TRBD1,CSVEDRDYEQYF,TGCAGCGTTGAGGACAGGGACTACGAGCAGTACTTC
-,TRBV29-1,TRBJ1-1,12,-,CSVDVWGTEAFF,TGCAGCGTTGATGTATGGGGGACTGAAGCTTTCTTT
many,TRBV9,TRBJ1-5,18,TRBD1,CASSVAGQVLESNQPQHF,TGTGCCAGCAGCGTAGCGGGACAGGTCCTGGAGAGCAATCAGCCCCAGCATTTT
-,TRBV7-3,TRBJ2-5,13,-,CASSLYGVETQYF,TGTGCCAGCAGCTTATACGGGGTGGAGACCCAGTACTTC
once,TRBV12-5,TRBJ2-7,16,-,CASGLVAGGRRREQYF,TGTGCTAGTGGTTTGGTTGCCGGGGGGCGTCGGCGCGAGCAGTACTTC
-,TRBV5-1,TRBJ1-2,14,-,CASSLGPEPYGYTF,TGCGCCAGCAGCTTGGGGCCGGAACCATATGGCTACACCTTC
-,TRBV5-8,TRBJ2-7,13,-,CASSLQAVGEQYF,TGTGCCAGCAGCTTACAGGCGGTCGGCGAGCAGTACTTC
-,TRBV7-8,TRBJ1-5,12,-,CASSLPQEPQHF,TGTGCCAGCAGCTTACCCCAGGAGCCCCAGCATTTT
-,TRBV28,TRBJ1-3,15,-,CASSSEGWSGNTIYF,TGTGCCAGCAGTTCAGAGGGGTGGTCTGGAAACACCATATATTTT
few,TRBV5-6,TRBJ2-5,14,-,CASSLRTVGETQYF,TGTGCCAGCTCACTCCGGACCGTGGGGGAGACCCAGTACTTC
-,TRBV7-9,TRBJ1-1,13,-,CVSSLVGQAEAFF,TGTGTCAGCAGCTTAGTAGGACAAGCTGAAGCTTTCTTT
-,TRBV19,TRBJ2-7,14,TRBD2,CARALAGTTYEQYF,TGTGCCCGTGCACTAGCGGGGACCACCTACGAGCAGTACTTC
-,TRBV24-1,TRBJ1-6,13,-,CATSGGENSPLHF,TGTGCCACCAGTGGGGGAGAGAATTCACCCCTCCACTTT
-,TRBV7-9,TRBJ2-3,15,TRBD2,CASSQALAGTDTQYF,TGTGCCAGCAGCCAAGCCCTAGCGGGGACAGATACGCAGTATTTT
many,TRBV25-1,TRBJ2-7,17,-,CASSAPLGRSGTYEQYF,TGTGCCAGCAGTGCCCCCTTGGGGAGGAGCGGAACCTACGAGCAGTACTTC
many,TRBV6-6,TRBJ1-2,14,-,CASSYSKWDYGYTF,TGTGCCAGCAGTTACTCGAAATGGGACTATGGCTACACCTTC
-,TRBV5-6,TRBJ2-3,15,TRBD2,CASSGLAGARDTQYF,TGTGCCAGCAGTGGACTAGCGGGGGCCCGAGATACGCAGTATTTT
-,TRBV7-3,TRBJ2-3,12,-,CASSDGTDTQYF,TGTGCCAGCAGCGACGGCACAGATACGCAGTATTTT
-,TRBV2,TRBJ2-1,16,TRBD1,CASRDTGTGYPRPQFF,TGTGCCAGCAGGGACACCGGGACAGGTTACCCTCGTCCGCAGTTCTTC
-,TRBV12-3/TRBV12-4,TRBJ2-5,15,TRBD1,CASKPDRGRGETQYF,TGTGCCAGCAAACCGGACAGGGGCCGTGGAGAGACCCAGTACTTC
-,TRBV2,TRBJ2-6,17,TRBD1,CASSVRGTLFGANVLTF,TGTGCCAGCAGCGTCAGGGGGACGCTCTTTGGGGCCAACGTCCTGACTTTC
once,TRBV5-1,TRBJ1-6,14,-,CASGPGSQNSPLHF,TGCGCCAGCGGACCGGGTAGTCAGAATTCACCCCTCCACTTT
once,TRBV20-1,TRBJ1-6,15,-,CSARASGENYSPLHF,TGCAGTGCTAGAGCCTCGGGGGAAAATTATTCACCCCTCCACTTT
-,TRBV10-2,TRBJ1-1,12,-,CASRGLGSEAFF,TGCGCCAGCAGGGGGTTGGGCAGTGAAGCTTTCTTT
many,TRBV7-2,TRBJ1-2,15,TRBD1,CASSLTPDRFDGYTF,TGTGCCAGCAGCTTAACGCCGGACAGGTTCGATGGCTACACCTTC
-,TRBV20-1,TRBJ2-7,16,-,CSARRTGLGPSYEQYF,TGCAGTGCTCGCCGGACAGGACTAGGCCCTTCCTACGAGCAGTACTTC
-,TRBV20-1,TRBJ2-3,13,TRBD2,CSARTSGTDTQYF,TGCAGTGCTAGGACTAGCGGAACAGATACGCAGTATTTT
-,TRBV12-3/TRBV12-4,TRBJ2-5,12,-,CASSLIDQPQYF,TGTGCCAGCAGTTTGATAGATCAGCCCCAGTACTTC
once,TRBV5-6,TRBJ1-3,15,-,CASSLDVRRGNTIYF,TGTGCCAGCAGCTTGGATGTCAGGCGGGGGAACACCATATATTTT
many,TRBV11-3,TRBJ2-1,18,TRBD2,CASSLDSGRGGPDNEQFF,TGTGCCAGCAGCTTAGATTCGGGGCGGGGGGGCCCCGACAATGAGCAGTTCTTC
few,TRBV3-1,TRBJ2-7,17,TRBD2,CASSRFTSGGAPGEQYF,TGTGCCAGCAGCCGCTTCACTAGCGGGGGGGCCCCCGGCGAGCAGTACTTC
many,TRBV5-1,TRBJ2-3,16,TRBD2,CASSFESGGLTDTQYF,TGCGCCAGCAGCTTTGAGTCGGGGGGGCTGACAGATACGCAGTATTTT
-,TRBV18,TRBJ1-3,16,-,CASSPPSVSGGNTIYF,TGTGCCAGCTCACCACCGTCTGTTTCAGGTGGAAACACCATATATTTT
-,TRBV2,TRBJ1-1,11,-,CASFSITEAFF,TGTGCCAGTTTCTCAATCACTGAAGCTTTCTTT
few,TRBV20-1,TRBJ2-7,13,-,CSARNYRSYEQYF,TGCAGTGCTAGGAACTACCGATCCTACGAGCAGTACTTC
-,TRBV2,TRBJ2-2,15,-,CASRLAETNTGELFF,TGTGCCAGCAGATTAGCGGAGACCAACACCGGGGAGCTGTTTTTT
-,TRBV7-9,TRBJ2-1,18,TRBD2,CASSLSGWGLAGYNEQFF,TGTGCCAGCAGCTTATCCGGATGGGGACTAGCGGGGTACAATGAGCAGTTCTTC
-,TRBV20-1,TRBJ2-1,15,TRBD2,CSARRRAGGPGEQFF,TGCAGTGCCAGAAGAAGAGCGGGAGGGCCCGGTGAGCAGTTCTTC
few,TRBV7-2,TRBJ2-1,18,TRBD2,CASSLGRRLAGGPGEQFF,TGTGCCAGCAGCTTAGGTCGTCGACTAGCGGGGGGGCCAGGGGAGCAGTTCTTC
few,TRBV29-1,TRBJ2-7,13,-,CSVRFTMAYEQYF,TGCAGCGTTAGGTTCACAATGGCTTACGAGCAGTACTTC
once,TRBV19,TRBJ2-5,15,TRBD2,CASSIFAGDLETQYF,TGTGCCAGTAGTATATTTGCGGGAGACTTGGAGACCCAGTACTTC
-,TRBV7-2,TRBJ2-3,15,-,CASSLWVGATDTQYF,TGTGCCAGCAGCTTATGGGTGGGAGCCACAGATACGCAGTATTTT
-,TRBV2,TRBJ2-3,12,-,CASRLGTDTQYF,TGTGCCAGCAGGTTGGGCACAGATACGCAGTATTTT
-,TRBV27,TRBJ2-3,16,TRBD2,CASRLMGLAGTDTQYF,TGTGCCAGCAGACTTATGGGCCTAGCGGGGACAGATACGCAGTATTTT
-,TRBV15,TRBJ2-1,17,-,CATSRDVSGAWYNEQFF,TGTGCCACCAGCAGAGATGTTTCGGGAGCGTGGTACAATGAGCAGTTCTTC